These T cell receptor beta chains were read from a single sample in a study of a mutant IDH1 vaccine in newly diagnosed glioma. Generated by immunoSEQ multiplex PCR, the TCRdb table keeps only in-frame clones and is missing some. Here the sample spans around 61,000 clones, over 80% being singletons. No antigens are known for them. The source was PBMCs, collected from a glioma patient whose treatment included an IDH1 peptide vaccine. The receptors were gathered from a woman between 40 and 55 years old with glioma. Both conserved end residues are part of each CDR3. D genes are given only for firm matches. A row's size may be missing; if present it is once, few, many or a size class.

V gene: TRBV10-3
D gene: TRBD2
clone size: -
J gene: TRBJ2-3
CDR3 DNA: TGTGCCATCAGTGAGCCCGCACTAGCGGGAGGAACAGATACGCAGTATTTT
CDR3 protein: CAISEPALAGGTDTQYF

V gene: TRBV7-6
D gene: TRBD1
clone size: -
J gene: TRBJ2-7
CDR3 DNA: TGTGCCAGCAGCCAAGGCGTGGGACAGGGGTATTACTCCTACGAGCAGTACTTC
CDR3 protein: CASSQGVGQGYYSYEQYF

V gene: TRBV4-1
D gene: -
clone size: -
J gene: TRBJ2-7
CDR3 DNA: TGCGCCAGCAGCCAAGGACCGGGACTTGTCTCCTACGAGCAGTACTTC
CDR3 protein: CASSQGPGLVSYEQYF

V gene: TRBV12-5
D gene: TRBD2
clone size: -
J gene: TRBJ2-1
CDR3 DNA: TGTGCTAGTGGTTTGGTAGCTAGCGGGGCCTTATACAATGAGCAGTTCTTC
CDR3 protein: CASGLVASGALYNEQFF

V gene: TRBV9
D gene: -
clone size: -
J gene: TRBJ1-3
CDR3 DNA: TGTGCCAGCAGCGTGTCGAGCGTTTACTCTGGAAACACCATATATTTT
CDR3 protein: CASSVSSVYSGNTIYF

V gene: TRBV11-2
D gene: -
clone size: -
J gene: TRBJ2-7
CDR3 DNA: TGTGCCAGCAGCTTAGAGGGGTACGTGGGAGACGAGCAGTACTTC
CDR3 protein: CASSLEGYVGDEQYF

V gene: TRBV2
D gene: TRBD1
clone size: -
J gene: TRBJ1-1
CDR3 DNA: TGTGCCAGCAGGGTCAAACAGGGGGCAATGAACACTGAAGCTTTCTTT
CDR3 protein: CASRVKQGAMNTEAFF

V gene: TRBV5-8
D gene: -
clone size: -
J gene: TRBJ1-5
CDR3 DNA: TGTGCCAGCAGCGTCTTGCAGGGCTACAATCAGCCCCAGCATTTT
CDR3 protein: CASSVLQGYNQPQHF

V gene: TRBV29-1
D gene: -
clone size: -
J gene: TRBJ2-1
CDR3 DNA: TGCAGCGCCACCAAAATTACAGGGAACAATGAGCAGTTCTTC
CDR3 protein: CSATKITGNNEQFF

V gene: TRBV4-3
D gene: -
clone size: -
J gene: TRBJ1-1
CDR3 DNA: TGCGCCAGCAGCCCCTCCACAGGGCCGAACACTGAAGCTTTCTTT
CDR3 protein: CASSPSTGPNTEAFF

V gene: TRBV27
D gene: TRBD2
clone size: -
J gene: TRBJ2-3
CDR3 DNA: TGTGCCAGCAGCACCCGAAGGACTAGCGGGAGTACGAGGGGCACAGATACGCAGTATTTT
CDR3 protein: CASSTRRTSGSTRGTDTQYF

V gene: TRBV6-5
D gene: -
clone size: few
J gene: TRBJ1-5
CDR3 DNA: TGTGCCAGCAGTTACTCGAATACAGGTCATCGGCCCCAGCATTTT
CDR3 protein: CASSYSNTGHRPQHF